The rows below give T cell receptor beta chains drawn from one sample of a study of cytomegalovirus exposure and HLA in healthy donors. The table came from immunoSEQ multiplex PCR; TCRdb's copy has only in-frame clones and leaves some out. The table lists approximately 150,000 clones, approximately 84% of them singletons, with roughly 1.9% in the top ten. Sequenced: PBMCs. Receptors originate from a woman in her thirties or forties in good health and CMV-seronegative. Each CDR3 is given with its conserved first and last residue. A D gene is named only where the DNA matches it firmly. A row's size may be missing; if present it is once, few, many or a size class.

j_call | v_call | d_call | clone_size | cdr3_nt | cdr3_aa
TRBJ2-1 | TRBV27 | TRBD2 | NA | TGTGCCAGCAGTTTATCCCCGCCGGGACTAGCGGGAGCCAGGGGCGGTGAGCAGTTCTTC | CASSLSPPGLAGARGGEQFF
TRBJ2-1 | TRBV27 | NA | NA | TGTGCCAGCAGTACAAACTACAATGAGCAGTTCTTC | CASSTNYNEQFF
TRBJ2-5 | TRBV28 | NA | NA | TGTGCCAGCAGTTTATTGGGCGGGGGCGGAGAGACCCAGTACTTC | CASSLLGGGGETQYF
TRBJ1-2 | TRBV4-1 | NA | NA | TGCGCCAGCAGCCCACAGGGTAACTATGGCTACACCTTC | CASSPQGNYGYTF
TRBJ2-7 | TRBV6-5 | NA | NA | TGTGCCAGCAGTGCCTACGGGACTTACTCCTACGAGCAGTACTTC | CASSAYGTYSYEQYF
TRBJ2-7 | TRBV7-3 | NA | NA | TGTGCCAGCAGCTTAAGCGCGGACTCGACCTACGAGCAGTACTTC | CASSLSADSTYEQYF
TRBJ2-2 | TRBV9 | NA | NA | TGTGCCAGCAGCGGATCCCGGGGAACTATACAGAACACCGGGGAGCTGTTTTTT | CASSGSRGTIQNTGELFF
TRBJ2-7 | TRBV12-5 | NA | few | TGTGCTAGTGGAAACCTGGGACACGGCAGATCTTACGAGCAGTACTTC | CASGNLGHGRSYEQYF
TRBJ1-1 | TRBV28 | NA | NA | TGTGCCAGCAGTTTAAGGGAGGAGGTTGGGACTGAAGCTTTCTTT | CASSLREEVGTEAFF
TRBJ1-2 | TRBV6-6 | NA | once | TGTGCCAGCAGTTATGAGGGAAACTATTATGGCTACACCTTC | CASSYEGNYYGYTF
TRBJ2-5 | TRBV5-1 | TRBD2 | NA | TGCGCCAGCACCCCCTCGGGCGGGAGCTGGGAGACCCAGTACTTC | CASTPSGGSWETQYF
TRBJ2-7 | TRBV5-4 | TRBD2 | few | TGTGCCAGCAGCTTGGAGGTTTTTGGGACTAGCGACGAGCAGTACTTC | CASSLEVFGTSDEQYF
TRBJ2-1 | TRBV19 | TRBD2 | NA | TGTGCCAGTAGTGCTAGCGGGAAGGTAGGGGAGCAGTTCTTC | CASSASGKVGEQFF
TRBJ1-6 | TRBV4-3 | NA | few | TGCGCCAGCAGCCAACGAGCCCGGGGGAATTCACCCCTCCACTTT | CASSQRARGNSPLHF
TRBJ2-2 | TRBV5-1 | NA | few | TGCGCCAGCAGCTTGATGGGGGGTGCCACCGGGGAGCTGTTTTTT | CASSLMGGATGELFF
TRBJ1-4 | TRBV4-3 | NA | NA | TGCGCCAGCAGCCACAGGCAGATCGATGAAAAACTGTTTTTT | CASSHRQIDEKLFF
TRBJ1-5 | TRBV5-1 | NA | NA | TGCGCCAGCAGCCCTACCACGGGGGGCAATCAGCCCCAGCATTTT | CASSPTTGGNQPQHF
TRBJ1-2 | TRBV19 | NA | once | TGTGCCAGTAGTCAAATTCACCCGGTCCTTAACTATGGCTACACCTTC | CASSQIHPVLNYGYTF
TRBJ2-1 | TRBV10-3 | TRBD2 | NA | TGTGCCATCAGTGGTAGCGGGAGGGCCGTCGATGAGCAGTTCTTC | CAISGSGRAVDEQFF
TRBJ2-6 | TRBV7-3 | NA | NA | TGTGCCAGCAGCTTATCCGACTGGTCTGGGGCCAACGTCCTGACTTTC | CASSLSDWSGANVLTF
TRBJ1-2 | TRBV27 | NA | NA | TGTGCCAGCAGATCGGGGGACCGTCCCAGTCATGGCTACACCTTC | CASRSGDRPSHGYTF
TRBJ1-1 | TRBV9 | NA | NA | TGTGCCAGCAGCGCCACCCCGGGGGGGTCCACTGAAGCTTTCTTT | CASSATPGGSTEAFF
TRBJ2-7 | TRBV10-3 | NA | NA | TGTGCCATCAGTGAGAACGGTTACGAGCAGTACTTC | CAISENGYEQYF
TRBJ2-1 | TRBV10-1 | NA | few | TGCGCCAGCAGCCCATTACAGGGCAGAGAGCAGTTCTTC | CASSPLQGREQFF
TRBJ2-7 | TRBV2 | TRBD2 | NA | TGTGCCAGCATGTTTGGACTAGCGTTAATCTCCTACGAGCAGTACTTC | CASMFGLALISYEQYF
TRBJ1-1 | TRBV28 | TRBD1 | once | TGTGCCAGCAGTGCCTGGACAGGGGGAGGGACTGAAGCTTTCTTT | CASSAWTGGGTEAFF
TRBJ2-1 | TRBV21-1 | NA | NA | TGTGCCAGCAGCAAAGGCCCCTCCTCAGGGAATGAGCAGTTCTTC | CASSKGPSSGNEQFF
TRBJ1-1 | TRBV7-9 | NA | NA | TGTGCCAGCAGCTTAACCGGGACTCGGATGAGGGCTTTCTTT | CASSLTGTRMRAFF
TRBJ1-3 | TRBV11-1 | NA | NA | TGTGCCAGCAGCTCAAGCTCCTCTGGAAACACCATATATTTT | CASSSSSSGNTIYF
TRBJ2-1 | TRBV27 | TRBD1 | NA | TGTGCCAGCAGTTTATCCCTCGGGACAGGGCCTCGCAATGAGCAGTTCTTC | CASSLSLGTGPRNEQFF
TRBJ2-1 | TRBV27 | NA | NA | TGTGCCAGCAGAGCTGACACAGGCCGTGGAGAGCAGTTCTTC | CASRADTGRGEQFF
TRBJ2-2 | TRBV5-1 | TRBD1 | NA | TGCGCCAGCAGCTACCTGGGACAGCCTTCATACCGCCTAACGGACACCGGGGAGCTGTTTTTT | CASSYLGQPSYRLTDTGELFF
TRBJ1-4 | TRBV27 | NA | NA | TGTGCCAGCAGTTTCCTAGGGGCCGGGTTTGAAAAACTGTTTTTT | CASSFLGAGFEKLFF
TRBJ2-5 | TRBV30 | NA | NA | TGTGCCTGGAGGTCGGGACTGCGCGAGGAGACCCAGTACTTC | CAWRSGLREETQYF
TRBJ1-1 | TRBV4-1 | NA | NA | TGCGCCAGCAGCCCCCATCATGGGAGCATGAACACTGAAGCTTTCTTT | CASSPHHGSMNTEAFF
TRBJ1-1 | TRBV13 | TRBD1 | NA | TGTGCCAGCAGCTTCGGCGGGGAACAGGGGACTGAAGCTTTCTTT | CASSFGGEQGTEAFF
TRBJ1-4 | TRBV27 | NA | NA | TGTGCCAGCAGTCCATTGACAGTAACTAATGAAAAACTGTTTTTT | CASSPLTVTNEKLFF
TRBJ2-7 | TRBV6-1 | TRBD1 | once | TGTGCCACCGTCTTGGGACAGGGGTTTTACGAGCAGTACTTC | CATVLGQGFYEQYF
TRBJ1-5 | TRBV11-2 | NA | NA | TGTGCCAGCAGCTTAGAGCCGGATCAGCCCCAGCATTTT | CASSLEPDQPQHF
TRBJ2-7 | TRBV4-2 | NA | few | TGTGCCAGCAGCCAAGACTCCTTCGAGCAGTACTTC | CASSQDSFEQYF
TRBJ2-5 | TRBV9 | TRBD2 | NA | TGTGCCAGCAGCTCTCCGGGAGGGCCCAGACCGCAAGAGACCCAGTACTTC | CASSSPGGPRPQETQYF
TRBJ2-7 | TRBV15 | NA | NA | TGTGCCACCAGCAGAGAACCAGGCCCCTACGAGCAGTACTTC | CATSREPGPYEQYF
TRBJ1-3 | TRBV5-1 | NA | once | TGCGCCAGCAGCCCCCTTGGCCAGGGAAGGGGAAACACCATATATTTT | CASSPLGQGRGNTIYF
TRBJ1-5 | TRBV5-1 | NA | NA | TGCGCCAGCAGCTTGGGGACAGTTAGCAATCAGCCCCAGCATTTT | CASSLGTVSNQPQHF
TRBJ1-5 | TRBV6-6 | NA | NA | TGTGCCAGCCGGAGGGGCCAGGCCAATCAGCCCCAGCATTTT | CASRRGQANQPQHF
TRBJ2-1 | TRBV9 | NA | NA | TGTGCCAGCAGCCCCCTGGAGGGCGGGACCCAGTTCTTC | CASSPLEGGTQFF
TRBJ2-3 | TRBV18 | TRBD2 | NA | TGTGCCAGCATGACTAGCGGGGGCACAGATACGCAGTATTTT | CASMTSGGTDTQYF
TRBJ1-3 | TRBV2 | NA | NA | TGTGCCAGCAGCCTGGACAGAGTAGGAAGCACCATATATTTT | CASSLDRVGSTIYF
TRBJ2-7 | TRBV9 | TRBD2 | NA | TGTGCCAGCAGCGCCGGGACTAGCGGGATCTACGAGCAGTACTTC | CASSAGTSGIYEQYF
TRBJ2-1 | TRBV14 | TRBD2 | NA | TGTGCCAGCAGCCAAGATGTGGCGGGAGGGGGCTACAATGAGCAGTTCTTC | CASSQDVAGGGYNEQFF
TRBJ2-5 | TRBV29-1 | NA | few | TGCAGCGTTTCGGGTCGATCGGAAGAGACCCAGTACTTC | CSVSGRSEETQYF
TRBJ2-7 | TRBV28 | NA | NA | TGTGCCAGCAGGCTATATGACAGAAGCTCCTACGAGCAGTACTTC | CASRLYDRSSYEQYF
TRBJ1-5 | TRBV6-5 | NA | NA | TGTGCCAGCAGTTACACGGGAGGGCCCCAGCATTTT | CASSYTGGPQHF
TRBJ2-1 | TRBV27 | NA | NA | TGTGCCAGCAGTGACAACGGACAGCCCAATGAGCAGTTCTTC | CASSDNGQPNEQFF
TRBJ1-1 | TRBV9 | NA | NA | TGTGCCAGCAGCGTAGCTCCAGAGAACACTGAAGCTTTCTTT | CASSVAPENTEAFF
TRBJ2-7 | TRBV5-4 | NA | NA | TGTGCCAGCAGCTTGAAAAAAGGCCCGGCAGCCGGGGTACCTTACGAGCAGTACTTC | CASSLKKGPAAGVPYEQYF
TRBJ1-3 | TRBV21-1 | NA | NA | TGTGCCAGCAGCAAAGTTCTGGCTCCCGGAAACACCATATATTTT | CASSKVLAPGNTIYF
TRBJ2-1 | TRBV9 | TRBD2 | NA | TGTGCCAGCAGCCCTGGTCGGGCGGGGGACAATGAGCAGTTCTTC | CASSPGRAGDNEQFF
TRBJ1-2 | TRBV13 | TRBD1 | NA | TGTGCCAGCAGGATAACAGGGGACCGTGGCTACACCTTC | CASRITGDRGYTF